Included here is one T cell receptor (beta chain) sequence, with context. Antigen: not known. This record belongs to a study of Ad26.COV2.S vaccination and SARS-CoV-2 variants. General study results and limits: Total T cell responses were possibly underestimated by TCR breadth and depth analyses. Recipients of either vaccine or placebo displayed similar breadth of non-spike TCRs.

The trim removed 1 base at V and 8 bases at J, leaving 9 bases unmatched. Germline CDR1 is SGHAT and CDR2 is FQNNGV. The CDR3 contains 16 residues. Repertoires were generated with immunoSEQ multiplex PCR, while TCRdb's copy carries only in-frame clones and drops some. The sample records about 350,000 clones, 92% being singletons. The chain joins TRBV11-2 to TRBJ2-1, with 9 bases identical to TRBD2. The material was peripheral blood, obtained after recovery from COVID-19. The source is a human donor who had recovered from COVID-19. The CDR3, as DNA: TGTGCCAGCAGCTTAGGCCCCAGCGGGGGGTTGGATGAGCAGTTCTTC. Its protein is CASSLGPSGGLDEQFF.